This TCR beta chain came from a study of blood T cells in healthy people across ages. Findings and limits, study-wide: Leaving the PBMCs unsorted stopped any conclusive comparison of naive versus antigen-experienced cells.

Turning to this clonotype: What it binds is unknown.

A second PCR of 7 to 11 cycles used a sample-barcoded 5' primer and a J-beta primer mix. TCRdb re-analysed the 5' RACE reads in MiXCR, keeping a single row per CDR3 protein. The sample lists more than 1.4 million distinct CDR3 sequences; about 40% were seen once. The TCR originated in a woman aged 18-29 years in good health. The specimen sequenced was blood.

The CDR3 here is CASSLRDGHQPQHF. CDR3 DNA sequence: TGTGCCAGCAGTTTAAGGGACGGCCATCAGCCCCAGCATTTT. V and J are TRBV28 and TRBJ1-5; a weak D match, TRBD1 (5 bases). This CDR3 is built from 14 residues. V lost 2 bases and J lost 5, with 10 bases in between. The germline V gene has CDR1 MDHEN and CDR2 SYDVKM.